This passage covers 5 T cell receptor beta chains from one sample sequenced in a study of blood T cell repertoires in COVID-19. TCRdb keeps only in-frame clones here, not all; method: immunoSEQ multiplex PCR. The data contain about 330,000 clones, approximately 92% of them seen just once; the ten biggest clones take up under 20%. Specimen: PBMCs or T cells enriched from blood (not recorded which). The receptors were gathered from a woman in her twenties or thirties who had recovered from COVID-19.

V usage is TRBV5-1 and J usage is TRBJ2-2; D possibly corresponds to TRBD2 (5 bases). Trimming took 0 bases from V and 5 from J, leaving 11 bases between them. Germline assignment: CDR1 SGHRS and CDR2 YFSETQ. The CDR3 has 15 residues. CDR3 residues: CASSLGTEVTGELFF. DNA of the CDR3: TGCGCCAGCAGCTTGGGGACGGAGGTAACCGGGGAGCTGTTTTTT. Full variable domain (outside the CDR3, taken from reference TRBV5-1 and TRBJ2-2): KAGVTQTPRYLIKTRGQQVTLSCSPISGHRSVSWYQQTPGQGLQFLFEYFSETQRNKGNFPGRFSGRQFSNSRSEMNVSTLELGDSALYLCASSLGTEVTGELFFGEGSRLTVL.

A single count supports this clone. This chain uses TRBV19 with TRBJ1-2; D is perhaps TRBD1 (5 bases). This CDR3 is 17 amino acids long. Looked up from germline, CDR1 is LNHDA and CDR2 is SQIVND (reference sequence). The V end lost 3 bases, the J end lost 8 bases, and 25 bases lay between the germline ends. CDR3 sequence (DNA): TGTGCCAGTAGTATCCTGAATACAGGCCTCATCGCCCACGGCTACACCTTC. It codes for CASSILNTGLIAHGYTF. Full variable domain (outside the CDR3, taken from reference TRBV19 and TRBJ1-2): DGGITQSPKYLFRKEGQNVTLSCEQNLNHDAMYWYRQDPGQGLRLIYYSQIVNDFQKGDIAEGYSVSREKKESFPLTVTSAQKNPTAFYLCASSILNTGLIAHGYTFGSGTRLTVV.

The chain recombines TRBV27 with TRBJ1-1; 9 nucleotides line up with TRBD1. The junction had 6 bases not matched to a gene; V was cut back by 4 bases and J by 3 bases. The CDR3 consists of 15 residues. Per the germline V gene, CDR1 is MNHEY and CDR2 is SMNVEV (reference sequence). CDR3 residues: CASSSPTGGHTEAFF. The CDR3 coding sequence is TGTGCCAGCAGTTCACCCACAGGGGGCCACACTGAAGCTTTCTTT.

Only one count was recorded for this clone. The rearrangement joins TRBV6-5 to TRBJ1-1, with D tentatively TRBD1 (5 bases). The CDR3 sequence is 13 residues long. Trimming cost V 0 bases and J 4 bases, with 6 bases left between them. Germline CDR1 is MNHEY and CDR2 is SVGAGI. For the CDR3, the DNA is TGTGCCAGCAGTTACTCGGGGCGCACTGAAGCTTTCTTT. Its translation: CASSYSGRTEAFF.

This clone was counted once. The CDR3 DNA sequence: TGTGCCAGCCAGGGGGCCTTTGGAAACACCATATATTTT. This translates into CASQGAFGNTIYF. The chain recombines TRBV28 with TRBJ1-3; TRBD1 agrees at 8 bases. The CDR3 is 13 residues long. CDR1 is MDHEN and CDR2 is SYDVKM in the germline V gene. Germline trimming cut 8 bases from V and 3 bases from J; bases unmatched to any gene: 3.